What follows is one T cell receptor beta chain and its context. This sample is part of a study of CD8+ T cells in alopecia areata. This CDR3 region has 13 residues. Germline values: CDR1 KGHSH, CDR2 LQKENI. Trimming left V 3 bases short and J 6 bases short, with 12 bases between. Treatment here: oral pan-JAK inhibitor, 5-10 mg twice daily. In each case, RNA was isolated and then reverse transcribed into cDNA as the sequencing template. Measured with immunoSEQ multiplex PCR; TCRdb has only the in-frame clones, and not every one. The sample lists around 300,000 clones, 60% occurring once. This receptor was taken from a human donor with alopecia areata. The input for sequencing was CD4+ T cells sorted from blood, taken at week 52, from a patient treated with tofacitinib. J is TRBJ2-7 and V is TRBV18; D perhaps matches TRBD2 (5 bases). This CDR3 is CASSPGAHSEQYF. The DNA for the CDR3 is TGTGCCAGCTCACCGGGAGCCCACAGCGAGCAGTACTTC. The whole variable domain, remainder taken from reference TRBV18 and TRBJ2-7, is NAGVMQNPRHLVRRRGQEARLRCSPMKGHSHVYWYRQLPEEGLKFMVYLQKENIIDESGMPKERFSAEFPKEGPSILRIQQVVRGDSAAYFCASSPGAHSEQYFGPGTRLTVT.